The 3 T cell receptor beta chains below come from one sample, sequenced in a study of blood T cells in healthy people across ages. The second PCR ran roughly 6 to 11 cycles with a sample-barcoded 5' primer and J-beta primers. TCRdb redid the calling of the 5' RACE reads with MiXCR, one entry per CDR3 protein. The sample holds about 1.6 million distinct CDR3 sequences, roughly 30% seen once. The specimen was blood. The receptors stem from a woman in her 30s in good health.

This clonotype was detected ten times or more. This chain uses TRBV4-1 with TRBJ2-7; D assignment may be TRBD1 or TRBD2 (6 bases each). Germline-derived CDR1 and CDR2 are MGHRA and YSYEKL. Trimming removed 0 bases from V and 3 bases from J, with 18 bases in between. The length of the CDR3 is 17 residues. This chain's CDR3 is CASSQDAGDPRGYEQYF. The CDR3 coding sequence is TGCGCCAGCAGCCAAGATGCAGGGGACCCGCGGGGCTACGAGCAGTACTTC.

This clonotype was counted a few times. The chain recombines TRBV5-6 with TRBJ2-2; D is undetermined. The V end was cut by 4 bases, the J end by 0 bases, with 10 bases between. The CDR3 consists of 15 residues. Germline V gene sequence: CDR1 SGHDT, CDR2 YYEEEE. The CDR3 spells CASSRVGPNTGELFF. Here the CDR3 DNA reads TGTGCCAGCAGCCGCGTAGGACCGAACACCGGGGAGCTGTTTTTT.

The chain has TRBV20-1 and TRBJ2-7; D not certain. Germline lookup yields CDR1 DFQATT and CDR2 SNEGSKA (reference sequence). V was shortened by 5 bases and J by 0 bases, with 14 bases between the two germline ends. This CDR3 spans 14 amino acids. CDR3 DNA: TGCAGTGCTTTAAACCTTTTAAACTCCTACGAGCAGTACTTC. Its translation is CSALNLLNSYEQYF.